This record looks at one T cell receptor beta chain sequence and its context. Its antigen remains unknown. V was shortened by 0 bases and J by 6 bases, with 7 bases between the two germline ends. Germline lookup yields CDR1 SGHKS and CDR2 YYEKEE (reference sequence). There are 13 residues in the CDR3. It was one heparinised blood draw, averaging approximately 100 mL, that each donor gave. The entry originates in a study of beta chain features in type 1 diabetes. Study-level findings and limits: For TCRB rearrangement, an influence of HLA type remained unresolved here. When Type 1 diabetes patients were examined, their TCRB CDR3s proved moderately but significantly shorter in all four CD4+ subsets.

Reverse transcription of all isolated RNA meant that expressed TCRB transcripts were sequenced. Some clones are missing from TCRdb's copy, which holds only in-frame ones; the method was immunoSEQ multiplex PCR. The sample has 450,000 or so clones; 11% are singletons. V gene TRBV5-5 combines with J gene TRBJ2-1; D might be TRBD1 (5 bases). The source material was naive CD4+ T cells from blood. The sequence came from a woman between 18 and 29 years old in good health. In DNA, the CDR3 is TGTGCCAGCAGCTTGGCCAGGGCCAATGAGCAGTTCTTC. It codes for CASSLARANEQFF.